The 5 T cell receptor beta chains given below trace back to one sample, sequenced in a study of T cell repertoires in cytomegalovirus infection (dated by TCRdb to about 2019). Sequencer: Illumina HiSeq 1500. TCRdb handled the public reads itself, with Q25 trimming in fastp and clone calling in MiXCR, and kept productive beta chains. One record per CDR3 amino acid sequence lists the most common genes and DNA. The sample yields about 450,000 distinct CDR3 sequences; 25% to 40% were counted once. Of the sample, 12% to 15% is held by the ten largest clones. Sample: PBMCs. Every receptor here comes from a human donor in good health (CMV status not recorded). Some clones in this sample may be carry-over from other donors' samples.

This chain joins TRBV20-1 and TRBJ2-7; tentatively, D is TRBD1 (6 bases). CDR1 is DFQATT and CDR2 is SNEGSKA in the germline V gene (reference sequence). V was trimmed by 0 bases and J by 3 bases, leaving 12 bases between them. The CDR3 consists of 14 residues. The CDR3 loop reads CSARDYRVLYEQYF. CDR3 DNA sequence: TGCAGTGCTAGAGATTACAGGGTCCTCTACGAGCAGTACTTC.

This clonotype came up a few times. The V call is TRBV11-2, the J call TRBJ1-1, with unresolved D. V lost 1 base, J lost 1 base, and 7 bases lay in between. The CDR3 is 14 residues long. Per the germline V gene, CDR1 is SGHAT and CDR2 is FQNNGV. The CDR3 here is CASSLVYQNTEAFF. The CDR3 DNA sequence: TGTGCCAGCAGCTTAGTTTACCAGAACACTGAAGCTTTCTTT.

The CDR3 sequence: CASSHRGSDNEQFF. The DNA for the CDR3 is TGTGCCAGCAGCCACCGCGGGAGCGACAATGAGCAGTTCTTC. The chain is built from TRBV7-3 and TRBJ2-1; TRBD2 matches 7 bases. V was pared by 5 bases and J by 5 bases, with 6 bases of the junction left unmatched. CDR1 and CDR2 (germline): SGHTA, FQGTGA. CDR3 length: 14 residues. Using reference TRBV7-3 and TRBJ2-1 for the parts outside the CDR3, the full variable domain is GAGVSQTPSNKVTEKGKYVELRCDPISGHTALYWYRQSLGQGPEFLIYFQGTGAADDSGLPNDRFFAVRPEGSVSTLKIQRTERGDSAVYLCASSHRGSDNEQFFGPGTRLTVL.

The chain is built from TRBV18 and TRBJ1-5; maybe TRBD1 (6 bases). CDR1 KGHSH and CDR2 LQKENI come from the germline V gene. The CDR3 spans 15 residues. Between the trimmed V and J ends, which lost 3 bases and 4 bases, there was a span of 13 bases. DNA of the CDR3: TGTGCCAGCTCACCCGCCGAGACAGGAAATCAGCCCCAGCATTTT. Its protein is CASSPAETGNQPQHF.

This clonotype was seen at least ten times. The chain couples TRBV7-2 to TRBJ2-5, with 8 bases fitting TRBD2. The CDR3 totals 14 residues. Germline V gives CDR1 SGHTA, CDR2 FQGNSA. J was trimmed by 3 bases and V by 6 bases; bases with no gene match: 6. The CDR3 protein is CASSISGVEETQYF. CDR3 nucleotide sequence: TGTGCCAGCAGTATTAGCGGGGTGGAAGAGACCCAGTACTTC.